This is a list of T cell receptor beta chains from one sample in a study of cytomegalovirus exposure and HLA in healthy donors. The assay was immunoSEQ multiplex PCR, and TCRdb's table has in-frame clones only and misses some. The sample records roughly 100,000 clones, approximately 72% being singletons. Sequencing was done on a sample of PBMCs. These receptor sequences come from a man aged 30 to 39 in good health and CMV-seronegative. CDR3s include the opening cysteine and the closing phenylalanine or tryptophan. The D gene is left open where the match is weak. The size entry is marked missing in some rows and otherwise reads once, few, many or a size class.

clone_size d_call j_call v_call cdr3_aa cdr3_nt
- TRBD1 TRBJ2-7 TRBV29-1 CSVTAVRTGVYEQYF TGCAGCGTTACCGCCGTCAGGACAGGGGTATACGAGCAGTACTTC
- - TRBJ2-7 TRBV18 CASSPDRSYEQYF TGTGCCAGCTCACCTGACAGATCCTACGAGCAGTACTTC
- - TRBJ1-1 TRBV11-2 CASSLAAGVGTEAFF TGTGCCAGCAGCTTAGCTGCAGGGGTAGGCACTGAAGCTTTCTTT
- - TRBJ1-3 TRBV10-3 CAISENQGSGNTIYF TGTGCCATCAGTGAGAATCAGGGGTCTGGAAACACCATATATTTT
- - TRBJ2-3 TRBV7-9 CASSPGGVTQYF TGTGCCAGCAGCCCTGGAGGGGTTACGCAGTATTTT
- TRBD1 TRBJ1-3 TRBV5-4 CASSTDRGRNTIYF TGTGCCAGCAGCACGGACAGGGGCAGAAACACCATATATTTT
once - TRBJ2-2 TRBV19 CASRLVGAPANTGELFF TGTGCCAGTAGACTAGTGGGAGCACCCGCCAACACCGGGGAGCTGTTTTTT
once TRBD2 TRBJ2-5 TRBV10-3 CAISAPSGGQETQYF TGTGCCATCAGTGCACCTAGCGGGGGCCAAGAGACCCAGTACTTC
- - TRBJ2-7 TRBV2 CASSDPGKVRDEQYF TGTGCCAGCAGTGACCCGGGGAAGGTAAGGGACGAGCAGTACTTC
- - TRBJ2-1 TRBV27 CASSIGWAVPYNEQFF TGTGCCAGCAGTATCGGTTGGGCAGTACCGTACAATGAGCAGTTCTTC
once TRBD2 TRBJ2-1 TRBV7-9 CASSRGGATLEQFF TGTGCCAGCAGCCGCGGGGGGGCCACTCTTGAGCAGTTCTTC
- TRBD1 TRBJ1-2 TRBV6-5 CASSRRTGGNYGYTF TGTGCCAGCAGCCGCAGGACAGGGGGCAACTATGGCTACACCTTC
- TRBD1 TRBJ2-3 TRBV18 CASSAQGARGTDTQYF TGTGCCAGCTCAGCTCAGGGGGCCAGGGGAACAGATACGCAGTATTTT
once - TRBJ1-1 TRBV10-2 CASSESGRVGTEAFF TGCGCCAGCAGTGAGTCGGGGAGAGTTGGCACTGAAGCTTTCTTT
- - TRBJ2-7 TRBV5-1 CASSPEVSYEQYF TGCGCCAGCAGCCCGGAGGTCTCCTACGAGCAGTACTTC
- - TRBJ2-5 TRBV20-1 CSAERETQYF TGCAGTGCCGAGAGGGAGACCCAGTACTTC
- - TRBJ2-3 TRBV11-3 CASSLGHSLNTDTQYF TGTGCCAGCAGCTTAGGCCATTCCCTAAACACAGATACGCAGTATTTT
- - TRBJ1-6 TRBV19 CASSLDRKNSPLHF TGTGCCAGTAGCTTGGACAGAAAGAATTCACCCCTCCACTTT
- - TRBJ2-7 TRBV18 CASSPPSPGSYEQYF TGTGCCAGCTCACCACCAAGTCCGGGATCATACGAGCAGTACTTC
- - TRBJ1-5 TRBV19 CASSISAARNQPQHF TGTGCCAGTAGTATCTCGGCGGCACGGAATCAGCCCCAGCATTTT
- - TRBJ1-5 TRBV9 CASSSGRGDPNNQPQHF TGTGCCAGCAGCTCCGGCAGGGGCGATCCCAACAATCAGCCCCAGCATTTT
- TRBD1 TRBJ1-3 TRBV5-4 CASSSGQGIGNTIYF TGTGCCAGCAGCTCGGGACAGGGGATTGGAAACACCATATATTTT
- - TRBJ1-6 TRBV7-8 CASSLSWSSYNSPLHF TGTGCCAGCAGCTTGTCCTGGAGCTCCTATAATTCACCCCTCCACTTT
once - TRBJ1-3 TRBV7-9 CASYSIGTIYF TGTGCCAGCTACTCGATTGGCACCATATATTTT
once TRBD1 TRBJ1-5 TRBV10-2 CASSDFWGQNDISQPQHF TGCGCCAGCAGTGATTTTTGGGGACAGAATGACATCAGTCAGCCCCAGCATTTT
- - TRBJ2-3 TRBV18 CASSQQGRRTDTQYF TGTGCCAGCTCACAACAGGGCCGACGGACAGATACGCAGTATTTT
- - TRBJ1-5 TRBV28 CASSWPGSGIQPQHF TGTGCCAGCAGTTGGCCCGGGTCCGGGATTCAGCCCCAGCATTTT
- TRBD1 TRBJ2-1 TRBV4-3 CASSQDPGQGWNEQFF TGCGCCAGCAGCCAAGATCCGGGACAGGGATGGAATGAGCAGTTCTTC
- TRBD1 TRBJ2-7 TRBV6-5 CASSRGDRAYEQYF TGTGCCAGCAGCCGTGGGGACAGAGCCTACGAGCAGTACTTC
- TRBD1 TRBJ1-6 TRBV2 CASTTGQGASPLHF TGTGCCAGCACGACGGGACAGGGAGCTTCACCCCTCCACTTT
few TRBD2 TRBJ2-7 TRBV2 CASSEDLAGYSYEQYF TGTGCCAGCAGTGAAGATTTAGCGGGGTACTCCTACGAGCAGTACTTC
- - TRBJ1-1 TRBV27 CASSLSALAQNTEAFF TGTGCCAGCAGTTTGTCGGCTCTAGCGCAGAACACTGAAGCTTTCTTT
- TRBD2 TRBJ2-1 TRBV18 CASSRIAGGPYNEQFF TGTGCCAGCTCACGAATAGCGGGGGGGCCATACAATGAGCAGTTCTTC
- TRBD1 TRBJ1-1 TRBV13 CASSPQGQGNTEAFF TGTGCCAGCAGCCCCCAGGGACAGGGAAACACTGAAGCTTTCTTT
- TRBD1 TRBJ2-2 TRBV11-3 CASSHGTANTGELFF TGTGCCAGCAGCCACGGGACAGCGAACACCGGGGAGCTGTTTTTT
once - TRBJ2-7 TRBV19 CASSISHTYEQYF TGTGCCAGTAGTATCTCACATACCTACGAGCAGTACTTC
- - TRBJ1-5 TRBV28 CASSFASTSNQPQHF TGTGCCAGCAGTTTCGCCAGTACTAGCAATCAGCCCCAGCATTTT
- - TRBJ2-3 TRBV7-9 CASSFLLRTDTQYF TGTGCCAGCAGCTTTTTGCTGAGGACAGATACGCAGTATTTT
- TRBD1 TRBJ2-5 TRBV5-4 CASSRQGSVETQYF TGTGCCAGCAGCCGACAGGGGAGTGTCGAGACCCAGTACTTC
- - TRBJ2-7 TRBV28 CASSTLGQAYEQYF TGTGCCAGCAGTACCCTGGGACAAGCCTACGAGCAGTACTTC
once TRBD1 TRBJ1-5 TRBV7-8 CASSAFGTGGFQPQHF TGTGCCAGCAGTGCCTTCGGGACAGGGGGCTTTCAGCCCCAGCATTTT
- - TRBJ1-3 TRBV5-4 CASSQDRGSANTIYF TGTGCCAGCAGCCAGGACCGTGGGAGTGCAAACACCATATATTTT
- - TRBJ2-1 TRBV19 CASSVASGYNEQFF TGTGCCAGTAGTGTGGCTAGTGGCTACAATGAGCAGTTCTTC
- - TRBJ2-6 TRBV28 CASSFMGGSGANVLTF TGTGCCAGCAGTTTTATGGGGGGCTCTGGGGCCAACGTCCTGACTTTC
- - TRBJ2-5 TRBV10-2 CASSVIGLRGHQETQYF TGCGCCAGCAGTGTAATTGGATTGCGGGGTCACCAAGAGACCCAGTACTTC
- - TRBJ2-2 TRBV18 CASSPTDRTGELFF TGTGCCAGCTCACCAACTGATCGCACCGGGGAGCTGTTTTTT
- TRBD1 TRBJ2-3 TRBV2 CASSEYPTTTGVGTQYF TGTGCCAGCAGTGAATATCCCACCACGACAGGGGTGGGTACGCAGTATTTT
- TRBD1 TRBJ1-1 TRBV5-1 CASSPRQGENTEAFF TGCGCCAGCAGCCCTCGACAGGGCGAGAACACTGAAGCTTTCTTT
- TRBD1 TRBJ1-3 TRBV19 CASSARQGSSGNTIYF TGTGCCAGTAGTGCCCGACAGGGATCCTCTGGAAACACCATATATTTT
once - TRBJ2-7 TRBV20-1 CSASNYEQYF TGCAGTGCTAGCAACTACGAGCAGTACTTC
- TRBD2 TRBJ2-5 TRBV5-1 CASSLAASGGETQYF TGCGCCAGCAGCTTGGCAGCTAGCGGGGGAGAGACCCAGTACTTC
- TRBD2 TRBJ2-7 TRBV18 CASSPPTSPLPGQYF TGTGCCAGCTCACCACCGACTAGCCCTTTGCCGGGGCAGTACTTC